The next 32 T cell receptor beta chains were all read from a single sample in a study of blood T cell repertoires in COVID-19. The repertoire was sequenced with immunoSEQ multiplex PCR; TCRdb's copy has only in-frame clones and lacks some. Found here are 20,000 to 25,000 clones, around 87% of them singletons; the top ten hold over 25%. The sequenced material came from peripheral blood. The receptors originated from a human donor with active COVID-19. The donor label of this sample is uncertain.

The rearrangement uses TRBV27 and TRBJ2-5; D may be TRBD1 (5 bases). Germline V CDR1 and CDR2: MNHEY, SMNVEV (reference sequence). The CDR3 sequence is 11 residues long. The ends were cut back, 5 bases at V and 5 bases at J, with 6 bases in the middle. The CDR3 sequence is CASSAGETQYF. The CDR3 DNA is TGTGCCAGCAGTGCAGGGGAGACCCAGTACTTC.

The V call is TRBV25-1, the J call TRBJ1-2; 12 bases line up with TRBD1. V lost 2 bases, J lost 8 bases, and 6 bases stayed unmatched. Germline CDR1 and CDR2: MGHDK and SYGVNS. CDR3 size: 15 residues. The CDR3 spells CASSEAGQGARGYTF. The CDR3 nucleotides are TGTGCCAGCAGTGAAGCGGGACAGGGGGCGCGGGGCTACACCTTC.

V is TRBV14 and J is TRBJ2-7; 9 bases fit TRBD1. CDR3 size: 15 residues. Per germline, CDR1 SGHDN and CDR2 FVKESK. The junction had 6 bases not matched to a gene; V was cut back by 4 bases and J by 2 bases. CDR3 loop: CASSRPGTGTYEQYF. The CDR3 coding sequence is TGTGCCAGCAGCCGGCCCGGGACAGGGACCTACGAGCAGTACTTC.

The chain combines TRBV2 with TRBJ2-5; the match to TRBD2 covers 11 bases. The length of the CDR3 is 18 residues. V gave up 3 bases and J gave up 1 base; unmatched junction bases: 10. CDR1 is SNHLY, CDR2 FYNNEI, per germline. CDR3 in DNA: TGTGCCAGCAGTGATCATGATGCCGGGACTAGCGGCCAAGAGACCCAGTACTTC. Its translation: CASSDHDAGTSGQETQYF.

Written as DNA, the CDR3 is TGTGCCAGCTCGGTGGGCCAGGGCATTATTGGTGAAGCTTTCTTT. This translates into CASSVGQGIIGEAFF. The chain employs TRBV2 and TRBJ1-1; tentatively, D is TRBD1 (5 bases). V lost 8 bases, J lost 7 bases, and 23 bases lay in between. The CDR3 spans 15 residues. Germline V gene lookup returns CDR1 SNHLY and CDR2 FYNNEI.

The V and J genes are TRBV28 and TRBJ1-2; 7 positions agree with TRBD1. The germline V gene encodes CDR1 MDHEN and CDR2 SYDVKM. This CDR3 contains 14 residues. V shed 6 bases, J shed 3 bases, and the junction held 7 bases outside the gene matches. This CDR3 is CASSPRGLHYGYTF. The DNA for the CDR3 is TGTGCCAGCAGCCCTAGGGGGCTCCACTATGGCTACACCTTC.

In DNA form, the CDR3 reads TGTGCCAGCAGCTTCGGGGGGGCCGCCCTCGATGAGCAGTTCTTC. Its protein is CASSFGGAALDEQFF. The V and J genes are TRBV3-1 (or the pseudogene TRBV3-2) and TRBJ2-1; the match to TRBD2 covers 8 bases. The CDR3 spans 15 residues. V was clipped by 5 bases and J by 8 bases; unmatched bases: 11. Germline V gene sequence: CDR1 LGHDT, CDR2 YNNKEL (reference sequence).

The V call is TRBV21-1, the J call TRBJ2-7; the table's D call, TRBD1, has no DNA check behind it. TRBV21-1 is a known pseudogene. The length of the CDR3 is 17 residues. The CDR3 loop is CASSKVMGDRVNYEQYF. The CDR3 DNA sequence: TGTGCCAGCAGCAAAGTGATGGGGGACAGGGTGAATTACGAGCAGTACTTC.

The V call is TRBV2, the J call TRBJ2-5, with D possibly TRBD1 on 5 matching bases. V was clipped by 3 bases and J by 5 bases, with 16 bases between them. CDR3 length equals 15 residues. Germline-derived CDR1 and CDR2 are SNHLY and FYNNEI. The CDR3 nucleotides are TGTGCCAGCAGTGATGGAAATCAGGGTTTGGAGACCCAGTACTTC. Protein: CASSDGNQGLETQYF.

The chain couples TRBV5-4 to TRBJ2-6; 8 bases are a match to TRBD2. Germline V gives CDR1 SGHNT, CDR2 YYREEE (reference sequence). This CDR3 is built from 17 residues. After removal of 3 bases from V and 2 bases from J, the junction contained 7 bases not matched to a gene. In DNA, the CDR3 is TGTGCCAGCAGCTCGAAGCGGGGGACCCCTGGGGCCAACGTCCTGACTTTC. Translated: CASSSKRGTPGANVLTF. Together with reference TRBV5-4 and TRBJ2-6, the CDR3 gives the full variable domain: ETGVTQSPTHLIKTRGQQVTLRCSSQSGHNTVSWYQQALGQGPQFIFQYYREEENGRGNFPPRFSGLQFPNYSSELNVNALELDDSALYLCASSSKRGTPGANVLTFGAGSRLTVL.

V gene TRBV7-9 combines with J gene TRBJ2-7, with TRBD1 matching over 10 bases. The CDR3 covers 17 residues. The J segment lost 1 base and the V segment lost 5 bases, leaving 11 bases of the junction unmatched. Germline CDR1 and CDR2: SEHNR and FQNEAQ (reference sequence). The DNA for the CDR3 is TGTGCCAGCAGCCCCCGTCCGGGACAGGGGTTGTCCTACGAGCAGTACTTC. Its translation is CASSPRPGQGLSYEQYF. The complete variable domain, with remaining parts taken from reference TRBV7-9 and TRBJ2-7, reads DTGVSQNPRHKITKRGQNVTFRCDPISEHNRLYWYRQTLGQGPEFLTYFQNEAQLEKSRLLSDRFSAERPKGSFSTLEIQRTEQGDSAMYLCASSPRPGQGLSYEQYFGPGTRLTVT.

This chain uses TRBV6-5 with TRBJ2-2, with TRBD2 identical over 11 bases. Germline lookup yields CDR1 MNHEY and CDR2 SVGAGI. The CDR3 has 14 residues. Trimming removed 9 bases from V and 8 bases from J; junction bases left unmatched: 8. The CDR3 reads CASGLAGNSGELFF. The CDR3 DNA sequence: TGTGCCAGTGGACTAGCGGGTAATTCTGGGGAGCTGTTTTTT.

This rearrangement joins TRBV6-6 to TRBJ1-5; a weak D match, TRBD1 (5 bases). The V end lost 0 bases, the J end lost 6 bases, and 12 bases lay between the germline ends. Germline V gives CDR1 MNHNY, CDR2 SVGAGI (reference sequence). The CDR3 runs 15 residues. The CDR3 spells CASSYSVGASQPQHF. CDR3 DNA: TGTGCCAGCAGTTACTCCGTAGGGGCGAGTCAGCCCCAGCATTTT.

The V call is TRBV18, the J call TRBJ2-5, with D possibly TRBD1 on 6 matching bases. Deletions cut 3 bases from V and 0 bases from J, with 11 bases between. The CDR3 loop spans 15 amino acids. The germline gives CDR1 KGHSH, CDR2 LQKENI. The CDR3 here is CASSPPTGYQETQYF. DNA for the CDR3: TGTGCCAGCTCACCGCCCACAGGGTACCAAGAGACCCAGTACTTC.

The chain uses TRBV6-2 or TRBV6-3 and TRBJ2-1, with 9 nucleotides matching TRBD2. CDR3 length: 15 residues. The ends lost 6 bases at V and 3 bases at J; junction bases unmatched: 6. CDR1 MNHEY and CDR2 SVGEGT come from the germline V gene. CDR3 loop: CASSLGGRVYNEQFF. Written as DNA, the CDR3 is TGTGCCAGCAGCCTTGGCGGGAGGGTCTACAATGAGCAGTTCTTC.

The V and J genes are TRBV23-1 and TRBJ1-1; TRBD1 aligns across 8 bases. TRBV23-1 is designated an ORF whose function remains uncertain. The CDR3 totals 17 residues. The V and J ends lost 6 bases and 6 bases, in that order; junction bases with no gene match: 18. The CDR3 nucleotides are TGCGCCAGCAGCTTCACCCCGCCGGGACAGGCAAATGCTGAAGCTTTCTTT. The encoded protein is CASSFTPPGQANAEAFF.

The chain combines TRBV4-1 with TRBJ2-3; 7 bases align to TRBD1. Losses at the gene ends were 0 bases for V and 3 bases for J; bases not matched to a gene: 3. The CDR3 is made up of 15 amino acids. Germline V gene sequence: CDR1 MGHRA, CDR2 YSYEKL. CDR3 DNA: TGCGCCAGCAGCCAAGAAAGACAGGGAACAGATACGCAGTATTTT. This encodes CASSQERQGTDTQYF.

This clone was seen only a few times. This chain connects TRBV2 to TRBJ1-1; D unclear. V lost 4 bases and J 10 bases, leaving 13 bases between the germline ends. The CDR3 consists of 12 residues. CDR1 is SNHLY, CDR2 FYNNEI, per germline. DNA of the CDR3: TGTGCCAGCAGTGTGATAGCCCTGGGAGCTTTCTTT. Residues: CASSVIALGAFF.

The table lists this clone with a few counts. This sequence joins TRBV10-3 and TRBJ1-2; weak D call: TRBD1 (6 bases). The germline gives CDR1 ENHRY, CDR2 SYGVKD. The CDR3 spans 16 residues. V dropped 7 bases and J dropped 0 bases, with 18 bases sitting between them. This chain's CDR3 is CAINRKGEGANYGYTF. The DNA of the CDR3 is TGTGCCATCAATCGGAAGGGGGAAGGAGCTAACTATGGCTACACCTTC.

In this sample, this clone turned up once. CDR3 sequence (DNA): TGTGCCAGCAGCGACAAGACAGTCCAATACTACGAGCAGTACTTC. Translating gives CASSDKTVQYYEQYF. J is TRBJ2-7 and V is TRBV25-1; D is perhaps TRBD1 (5 bases). CDR3 length equals 15 residues. Between the trimmed V and J ends, which lost 6 bases and 3 bases, there was a span of 18 bases. Germline assignment: CDR1 MGHDK and CDR2 SYGVNS.

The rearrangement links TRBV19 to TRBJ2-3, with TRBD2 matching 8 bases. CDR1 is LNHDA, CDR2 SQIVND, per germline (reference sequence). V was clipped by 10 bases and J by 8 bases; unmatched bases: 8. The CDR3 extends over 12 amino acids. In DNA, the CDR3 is TGTGCCACCGGCGTAGCGGGACTTACGCAGTATTTT. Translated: CATGVAGLTQYF.

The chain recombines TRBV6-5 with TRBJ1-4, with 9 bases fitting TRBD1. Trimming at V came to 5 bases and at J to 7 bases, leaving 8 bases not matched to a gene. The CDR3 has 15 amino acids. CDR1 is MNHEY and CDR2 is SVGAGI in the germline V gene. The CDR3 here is CASSLTGTGSEKLFF. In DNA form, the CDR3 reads TGTGCCAGCAGTCTGACCGGGACAGGGTCTGAAAAACTGTTTTTT.

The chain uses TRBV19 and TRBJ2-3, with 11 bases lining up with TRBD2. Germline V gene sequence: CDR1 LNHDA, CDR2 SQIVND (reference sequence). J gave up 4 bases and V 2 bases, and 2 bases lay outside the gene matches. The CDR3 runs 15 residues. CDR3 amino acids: CASSILAGGADTQYF. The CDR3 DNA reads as TGTGCCAGTAGTATACTAGCGGGGGGTGCAGATACGCAGTATTTT.

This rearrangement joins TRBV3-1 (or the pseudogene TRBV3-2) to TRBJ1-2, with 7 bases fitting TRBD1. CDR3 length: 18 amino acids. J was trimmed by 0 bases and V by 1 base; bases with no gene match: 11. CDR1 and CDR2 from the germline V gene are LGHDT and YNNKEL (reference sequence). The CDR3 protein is CASSQVRLSQGTNYGYTF. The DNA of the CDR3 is TGTGCCAGCAGCCAAGTTCGCCTATCACAGGGGACTAACTATGGCTACACCTTC.

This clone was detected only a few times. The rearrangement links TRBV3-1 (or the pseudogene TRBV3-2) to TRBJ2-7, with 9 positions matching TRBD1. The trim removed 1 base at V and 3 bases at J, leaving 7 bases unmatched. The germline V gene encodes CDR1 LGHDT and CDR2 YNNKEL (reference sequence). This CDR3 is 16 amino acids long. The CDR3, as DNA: TGTGCCAGCAGCCAAGTGCCGGGACAGGGAGTCTACGAGCAGTACTTC. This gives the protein CASSQVPGQGVYEQYF.

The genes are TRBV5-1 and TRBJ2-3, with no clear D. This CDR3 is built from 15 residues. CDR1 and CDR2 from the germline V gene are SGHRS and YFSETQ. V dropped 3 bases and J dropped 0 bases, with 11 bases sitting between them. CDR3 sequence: CASSSTGYSTDTQYF. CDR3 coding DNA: TGCGCCAGCAGCTCAACGGGTTATAGCACAGATACGCAGTATTTT.

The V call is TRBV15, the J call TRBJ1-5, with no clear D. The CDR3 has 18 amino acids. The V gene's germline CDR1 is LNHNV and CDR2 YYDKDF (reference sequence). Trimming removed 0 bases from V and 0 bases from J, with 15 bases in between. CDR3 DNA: TGTGCCACCAGCAGAGATCAGAATGGCGGGGATAGCAATCAGCCCCAGCATTTT. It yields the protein CATSRDQNGGDSNQPQHF.

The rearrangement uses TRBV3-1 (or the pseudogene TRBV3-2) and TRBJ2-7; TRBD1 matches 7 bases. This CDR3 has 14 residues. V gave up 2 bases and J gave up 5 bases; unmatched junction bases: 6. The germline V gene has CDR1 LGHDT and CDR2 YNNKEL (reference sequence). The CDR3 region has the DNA TGTGCCAGCAGCCAATTACAGGGGTCCGACGAGCAGTACTTC. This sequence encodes CASSQLQGSDEQYF.

This chain's CDR3 is CASSYRQPNYGYTF. The CDR3 coding sequence is TGTGCCAGCAGCTATAGACAGCCTAACTATGGCTACACCTTC. The gene calls are TRBV21-1 and TRBJ1-2; TRBD1 is the table's D call, not checked against the DNA. TRBV21-1 is noted as a pseudogene. CDR3 length: 14 residues.

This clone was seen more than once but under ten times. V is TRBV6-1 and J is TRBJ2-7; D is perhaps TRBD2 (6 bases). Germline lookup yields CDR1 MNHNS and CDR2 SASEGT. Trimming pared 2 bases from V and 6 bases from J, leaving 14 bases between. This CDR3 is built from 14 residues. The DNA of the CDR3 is TGTGCCAGCAGTGAATCTGGGGGGTCTGGCGAGCAGTACTTC. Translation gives CASSESGGSGEQYF.

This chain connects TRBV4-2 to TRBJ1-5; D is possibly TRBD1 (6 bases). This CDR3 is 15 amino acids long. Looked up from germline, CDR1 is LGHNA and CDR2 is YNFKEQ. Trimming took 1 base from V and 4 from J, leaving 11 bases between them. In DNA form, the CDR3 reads TGTGCCAGCAGCCAAGTTAACAGGGAAAATCAGCCCCAGCATTTT. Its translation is CASSQVNRENQPQHF.

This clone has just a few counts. Here the CDR3 reads CASGLRANQPQHF. CDR3 sequence (DNA): TGCGCCAGCGGACTCCGGGCCAATCAGCCCCAGCATTTT. The chain recombines TRBV4-1 with TRBJ1-5; D gene unclear. CDR1 is MGHRA and CDR2 is YSYEKL in the germline V gene. Trimming removed 8 bases from V and 3 bases from J, with 11 bases in between. This CDR3 comprises 13 residues.